Listed below are T cell receptor beta chains from one sample, sequenced in a study of metastatic and nonmetastatic thyroid tumors. TCRdb reprocessed the PCR reads using MiXCR. Seen here are about 20,000 clones, 11% observed once, and the top ten hold around 7.3%. The sequenced material came from blood. The receptor source for this set is a female donor with papillary thyroid cancer or a benign thyroid nodule (not recorded which). Some clones in this sample may be carry-over from other donors' samples. Each CDR3 is given with its conserved first and last residue. Each record gives: J gene, clone size, D gene, V gene, CDR3 protein, CDR3 DNA. A D gene is named only where the DNA matches it firmly. Clone size is shown for a subset of rows, as once, few, many or a class of expanded clone.

TRBJ2-3,many,TRBD2,TRBV20-1,CSARDGASGRTDTQYF,TGCAGTGCTAGAGATGGAGCTAGCGGGAGGACAGATACGCAGTATTTT
TRBJ2-3,many,TRBD2,TRBV20-1,CSAPGTSGIDTQYF,TGCAGTGCACCCGGGACTAGCGGGATTGATACGCAGTATTTT
TRBJ2-2,few,-,TRBV12-3/TRBV12-4,CASSAPYSRNTGELFF,TGTGCCAGCAGTGCTCCGTACAGCAGGAACACCGGGGAGCTGTTTTTT
TRBJ2-1,many,TRBD2,TRBV29-1,CSVGLAANEQFF,TGCAGCGTTGGACTAGCGGCCAATGAGCAGTTCTTC
TRBJ1-6,many,TRBD1,TRBV12-3/TRBV12-4,CASSLGTGYNSPLHF,TGTGCCAGCAGTTTAGGGACAGGGTATAATTCACCCCTCCACTTT
TRBJ1-1,medium-sized,-,TRBV28,CASSENTEAFF,TGTGCCAGCAGTGAGAACACTGAAGCTTTCTTT
TRBJ2-3,many,-,TRBV5-1,CASSLTGTDTQYF,TGCGCCAGCAGCTTGACGGGCACAGATACGCAGTATTTT
TRBJ2-3,many,-,TRBV7-6,CASSPGGGASTDTQYF,TGTGCCAGCAGCCCTGGGGGCGGAGCTAGCACAGATACGCAGTATTTT
TRBJ2-5,many,-,TRBV6-1,CASTPAFGEETQYF,TGTGCCAGCACCCCAGCCTTTGGGGAAGAGACCCAGTACTTC
TRBJ2-2,medium-sized,TRBD2,TRBV6-4,CASSRLAGGNTGELFF,TGTGCCAGCAGTCGCCTAGCGGGAGGGAACACCGGGGAGCTGTTTTTT
TRBJ2-3,many,-,TRBV19,CASRGAGTDTQYF,TGTGCCAGTAGAGGAGCGGGCACAGATACGCAGTATTTT
TRBJ2-2,-,-,TRBV24-1,CATSEHNSGNTGELFF,TGTGCCACCAGTGAACACAATAGCGGAAACACCGGGGAGCTGTTTTTT
TRBJ1-2,-,-,TRBV11-2,CASSLALGSGYTF,TGTGCCAGCAGCTTAGCCCTTGGGAGCGGCTACACCTTC
TRBJ2-1,medium-sized,-,TRBV12-3/TRBV12-4,CASRPDGAGQFF,TGTGCCAGCAGGCCTGATGGTGCGGGGCAGTTCTTC
TRBJ2-5,many,TRBD2,TRBV30,CAWTGGTSVKETQYF,TGTGCCTGGACGGGGGGTACTAGCGTCAAAGAGACCCAGTACTTC
TRBJ2-3,many,-,TRBV20-1,CSAPGQYVTDTQYF,TGCAGTGCGCCAGGACAGTACGTCACAGATACGCAGTATTTT
TRBJ2-4,many,-,TRBV6-1,CASSAGSENIQYF,TGTGCCAGCAGTGCCGGGAGCGAAAACATTCAGTACTTC
TRBJ1-1,many,-,TRBV18,CASSPAVNTEAFF,TGTGCCAGCTCACCAGCGGTGAACACTGAAGCTTTCTTT
TRBJ1-1,many,-,TRBV15,CATSRGGATEAFF,TGTGCCACCAGCAGAGGGGGGGCGACTGAAGCTTTCTTT
TRBJ2-1,many,-,TRBV15,CATSGEEKSSYNEQFF,TGTGCCACCAGCGGTGAAGAGAAGAGCTCCTACAATGAGCAGTTCTTC
TRBJ2-7,many,TRBD1,TRBV19,CASSPRTGGPSHF,TGTGCCAGTAGTCCCCGGACAGGGGGCCCATCTCACTTC
TRBJ2-1,many,TRBD2,TRBV11-2,CASSFGAGGNNEQFF,TGTGCCAGCAGCTTTGGGGCGGGAGGTAACAATGAGCAGTTCTTC
TRBJ1-1,medium-sized,TRBD1,TRBV6-1,CASSPDRTGWDTEAFF,TGTGCCAGCAGTCCCGACAGGACAGGGTGGGACACTGAAGCTTTCTTT
TRBJ2-7,-,-,TRBV10-2,CASSDSSTGLVVWSYEQYF,TGCGCCAGCAGTGATTCCTCCACCGGACTTGTCGTGTGGTCCTACGAGCAGTACTTC
TRBJ2-5,many,-,TRBV7-8,CASSLDLLRETQYF,TGTGCCAGCAGCTTAGACCTCTTGCGGGAGACCCAGTACTTC
TRBJ2-4,few,TRBD1,TRBV10-1,CASGEGQGDKNIQYF,TGCGCCAGCGGTGAGGGACAGGGAGACAAAAACATTCAGTACTTC
TRBJ2-1,-,TRBD2,TRBV4-2,CASSQQTGTTSYNEQFF,TGTGCCAGCAGCCAACAGACCGGGACTACCTCCTACAATGAGCAGTTCTTC
TRBJ2-7,many,-,TRBV11-2,CASSTGRPGYEQYF,TGTGCCAGCAGCACAGGTCGCCCGGGATACGAGCAGTACTTC
TRBJ1-2,few,-,TRBV6-1,CASSLSRSTGGYTF,TGTGCCAGCAGCCTCTCCCGAAGCACAGGGGGCTACACCTTC
TRBJ2-2,many,-,TRBV7-8,CASRSGRNTGELFF,TGTGCCAGCAGATCTGGTCGGAACACCGGGGAGCTGTTTTTT
TRBJ2-7,medium-sized,TRBD1,TRBV10-3,CAISVPGQGSYEQYF,TGTGCCATCAGTGTCCCGGGACAGGGATCCTACGAGCAGTACTTC
TRBJ2-7,-,-,TRBV6-2/TRBV6-3,CASSPEGARTYEQYF,TGTGCCAGCAGTCCCGAAGGGGCCCGCACCTACGAGCAGTACTTC
TRBJ2-2,once,TRBD1,TRBV19,CASSIGNTGELFF,TGTGCCAGTAGTATAGGGAACACAGGGGAGCTCTTTTTT
TRBJ2-3,many,TRBD2,TRBV20-1,CSARDRLAGVADTQYF,TGCAGTGCTAGAGATCGTCTAGCGGGAGTGGCAGATACGCAGTATTTT
TRBJ2-4,many,-,TRBV6-2/TRBV6-3,CATLNREKENIQYF,TGTGCCACCCTAAATAGGGAGAAAGAAAACATTCAGTACTTC
TRBJ2-1,-,-,TRBV15,CATSTRQGGKDEQFF,TGTGCCACCAGCACCCGACAGGGAGGAAAAGATGAGCAGTTCTTC
TRBJ2-6,-,TRBD2,TRBV10-2,CASSDGGVTVANVLTF,TGCGCCAGCAGTGATGGGGGGGTCACCGTGGCCAACGTCCTGACTTTC
TRBJ2-7,-,TRBD1,TRBV2,CASSALGQGRSYEQYF,TGTGCCAGCAGTGCCCTGGGACAGGGGAGGTCATACGAGCAGTACTTC
TRBJ2-3,few,TRBD1,TRBV28,CASRPRQGATDTQYF,TGTGCAAGCAGACCCCGACAGGGAGCCACGGATACGCAGTATTTT
TRBJ2-7,-,-,TRBV6-5,CASSYRLRSSYEQYF,TGTGCCAGCAGTTACAGGTTAAGGAGCTCCTACGAGCAGTACTTC
TRBJ2-7,medium-sized,-,TRBV6-1,CASSELRGSYEQYF,TGTGCCAGCAGTGAATTGAGGGGCTCCTACGAGCAGTACTTC
TRBJ1-5,many,-,TRBV20-1,CSASQGTGRQPQHF,TGCAGTGCTAGCCAGGGAACAGGGCGCCAGCCCCAGCATTTT
TRBJ2-7,once,-,TRBV11-2,CASSPNSWMDYEQYF,TGTGCCAGCAGCCCAAATAGCTGGATGGACTACGAGCAGTACTTC
TRBJ2-7,many,-,TRBV10-3,CAISESQGPNEQYF,TGTGCCATCAGTGAATCGCAGGGCCCCAACGAGCAGTACTTC
TRBJ2-7,-,-,TRBV4-3,CASSPDSTRAYEQYF,TGCGCCAGCAGTCCGGACAGCACCAGAGCCTACGAGCAGTACTTC
TRBJ2-2,many,-,TRBV9,CASSSMAGIGELFF,TGTGCCAGCAGCTCTATGGCCGGCATCGGGGAGCTGTTTTTT